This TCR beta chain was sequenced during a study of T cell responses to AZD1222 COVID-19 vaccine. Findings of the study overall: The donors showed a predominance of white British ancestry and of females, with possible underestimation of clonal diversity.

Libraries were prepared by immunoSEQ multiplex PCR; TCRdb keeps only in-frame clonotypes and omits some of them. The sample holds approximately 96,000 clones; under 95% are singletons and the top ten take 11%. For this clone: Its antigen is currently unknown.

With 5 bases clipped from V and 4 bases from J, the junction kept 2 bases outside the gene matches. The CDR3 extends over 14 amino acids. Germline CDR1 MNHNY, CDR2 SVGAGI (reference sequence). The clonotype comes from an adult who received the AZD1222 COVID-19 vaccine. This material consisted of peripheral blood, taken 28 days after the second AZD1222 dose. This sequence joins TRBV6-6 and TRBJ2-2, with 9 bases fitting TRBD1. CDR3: CASSPTGGTGELFF. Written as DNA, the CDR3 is TGTGCCAGCAGTCCGACAGGGGGCACCGGGGAGCTGTTTTTT.